This T cell receptor (beta chain) is from a study of T-cell memory formation after mild COVID-19. The CDR3 is made up of 17 amino acids. MiXCR, run by TCRdb on the 5' RACE reads, gives a single entry per CDR3 protein. Of 450,000 or so distinct CDR3 sequences in the sample, roughly 23% were seen once. The chain combines TRBV3-2 with TRBJ2-5; the table names TRBD2, a call not compared with the DNA. TRBV3-2 is designated a pseudogene. The sequence derives from an adult woman who had mild COVID-19 (a few samples of this study predate the infection). Cell type and time point are not known. The source material was PBMCs or a T cell subset sorted from them (not recorded which). CDR3 sequence: CASSQDDERALQETQYF. Written as DNA, the CDR3 is TGTGCCAGCAGCCAAGATGACGAAAGAGCCCTCCAAGAGACCCAGTACTTC.